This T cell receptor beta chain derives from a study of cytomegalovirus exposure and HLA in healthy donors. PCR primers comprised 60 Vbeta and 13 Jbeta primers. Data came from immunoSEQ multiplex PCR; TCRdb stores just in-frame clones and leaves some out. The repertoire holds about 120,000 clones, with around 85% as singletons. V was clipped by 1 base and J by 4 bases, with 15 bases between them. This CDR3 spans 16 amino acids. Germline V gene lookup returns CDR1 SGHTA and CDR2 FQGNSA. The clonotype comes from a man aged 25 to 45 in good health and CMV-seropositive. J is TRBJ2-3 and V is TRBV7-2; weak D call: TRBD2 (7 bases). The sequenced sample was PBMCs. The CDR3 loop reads CASSLVSGGGSDTQYF. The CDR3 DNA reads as TGTGCCAGCAGCTTAGTTTCGGGGGGCGGGTCAGATACGCAGTATTTT. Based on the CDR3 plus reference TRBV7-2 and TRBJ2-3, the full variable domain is GAGVSQSPSNKVTEKGKDVELRCDPISGHTALYWYRQSLGQGLEFLIYFQGNSAPDKSGLPSDRFSAERTGGSVSTLTIQRTQQEDSAVYLCASSLVSGGGSDTQYFGPGTRLTVL.